The 14 T cell receptor beta chains below all came from one sample that was sequenced in a study of T cells in Graves' hyperthyroidism and ophthalmopathy. What was amplified from RNA transcripts were TCR beta CDR3 regions. The HTBI primer set was used in a first-round RT-PCR of the TCR CDR3. TCRdb independently ran MiXCR on the multiplex PCR reads; one entry per CDR3 protein. This table holds about 480,000 distinct CDR3 sequences, about an eighth found once. Material: blood. The receptors were sampled from a woman younger than 35 with Graves' hyperthyroidism.

This clonotype was observed once. V and J are TRBV2 and TRBJ2-1; 9 bases are a match to TRBD2. The CDR3 spans 15 residues. V gave up 7 bases and J gave up 7 bases; unmatched junction bases: 11. Germline CDR1 is SNHLY and CDR2 is FYNNEI. The CDR3, as DNA: TGTGCCAGCAACATGGCGGGGGGGCCAGATAATGAGCAGTTCTTC. Protein product: CASNMAGGPDNEQFF.

The rearrangement joins TRBV5-6 to TRBJ2-7; no clear D. V was clipped by 4 bases and J by 0 bases, with 11 bases between them. The CDR3 covers 14 residues. Per germline, CDR1 SGHDT and CDR2 YYEEEE. The CDR3 is CASSPGRYSYEQYV. The CDR3 nucleotides read TGTGCCAGCAGCCCCGGACGGTACTCCTACGAGCAGTACGTC.

The chain uses TRBV29-1 and TRBJ2-7; 9 bases map to TRBD1. CDR1 is SQVTM and CDR2 is ANQGSEA in the germline V gene. V dropped 8 bases and J dropped 4; count of bases not matched to a gene: 21. This CDR3 region has 17 residues. DNA for the CDR3: TGCAGCCACTCAGGGAGGGGACACAGGGGGCGCATGTACGAGCAGTACGTC. Translating gives CSHSGRGHRGRMYEQYV.

This clonotype was seen at least ten times. The chain joins TRBV11-2 to TRBJ2-2, with a weak D call TRBD1 (6 bases). V lost 4 bases, J lost 0 bases, and 15 bases lay in between. Germline values: CDR1 SGHAT, CDR2 FQNNGV. The CDR3 is 17 residues long. The CDR3 loop reads CASSSGERNANTGELFF. CDR3 bases: TGTGCCAGCAGCTCAGGGGAGCGGAACGCGAACACCGGGGAGCTGTTTTTT.

This clonotype has a count of ten or more. The chain recombines TRBV30 with TRBJ1-1, with D possibly being TRBD1 (5 bases). This CDR3 spans 13 amino acids. Germline V lookup: CDR1 GTSNPN, CDR2 SVGIG (reference sequence). V gave up 5 bases and J gave up 6 bases, with 16 bases separating them. In DNA, the CDR3 is TGTGCCTGGCTTAAACAGGATGGCTCTGAAGCTTTCTTT. As protein: CAWLKQDGSEAFF. Together with reference TRBV30 and TRBJ1-1, the CDR3 gives the full variable domain: SQTIHQWPATLVQPVGSPLSLECTVEGTSNPNLYWYRQAAGRGLQLLFYSVGIGQISSEVPQNLSASRPQDRQFILSSKKLLLSDSGFYLCAWLKQDGSEAFFGQGTRLTVV.

This clonotype has more than one count but fewer than ten. Germline and junction disagree at one end, which may indicate a read error. This chain uses TRBV2 with TRBJ1-1; TRBD1 is a possible D gene (6 bases). The CDR3 is 12 amino acids. CDR1 is SNHLY and CDR2 is FYNNEI in the germline V gene. The CDR3 coding sequence is TGTGCCAGCACTCAGGGGAACACTGAAACTTTCTTT. As protein: CASTQGNTETFF.

The chain has TRBV19 and TRBJ2-1; 10 bases fit TRBD2. Germline-derived CDR1 and CDR2 are LNHDA and SQIVND (reference sequence). The CDR3 extends over 15 amino acids. With V trimmed by 6 bases and J by 4 bases, 6 bases remained unmatched. The CDR3 spells CASSTTSGVYNEQFF. In DNA form, the CDR3 reads TGTGCCAGTAGCACAACTAGCGGGGTATACAATGAGCAGTTCTTC.

At least ten counts were recorded for this clonotype. The J gene is TRBJ2-3, the V gene TRBV20-1; D unclear. The CDR3 extends over 11 amino acids. V lost 1 base and J 6 bases, leaving 5 bases between the germline ends. Germline V gene data show CDR1 as DFQATT and CDR2 as SNEGSKA (reference sequence). DNA for the CDR3: TGCAGTGCTAGAGTCCCTGATACGCAGTATTTT. Protein product: CSARVPDTQYF.

Only a few counts were recorded for this clonotype. This chain links TRBV3-1 with TRBJ2-2, with D unclear. Germline CDR1 and CDR2: LGHDT and YNNKEL (reference sequence). CDR3 length equals 14 residues. The V end lost 0 bases, the J end lost 6 bases, and 8 bases lay between the germline ends. In DNA, the CDR3 is TGTGCCAGCAGCCAAGATATGTGGGCCGGGGAGCTGTTTTTT. This gives the protein CASSQDMWAGELFF.

Many counts were recorded for this clonotype. The chain combines TRBV11-2 with TRBJ2-1, with 9 bases aligning to TRBD1. V shed 0 bases and J 7 bases; nucleotides not matched to a gene: 4. CDR1 is SGHAT and CDR2 is FQNNGV in the germline V gene. The CDR3 sequence is 15 residues long. The CDR3 sequence: CASSLDGGTGNEQFF. The CDR3, as DNA: TGTGCCAGCAGCTTAGATGGGGGGACAGGGAATGAGCAGTTCTTC.

This clonotype has only a few counts. One end of the junction is discordant with germline, which a read error may explain. The rearrangement links TRBV7-6 to TRBJ2-7; 9 bases agree with TRBD2. CDR1 is SGHVS, CDR2 FNYEAQ, per germline. This CDR3 has 14 amino acids. The CDR3 DNA reads as TGTGCCAGCACCCTGACTAGCGGAGCCTACGAGCAGTGCTTC. Translating gives CASTLTSGAYEQCF.

This clonotype has just a few counts. This chain links TRBV7-9 with TRBJ2-6; perhaps TRBD2 as D (6 bases). V lost 11 bases, J lost 0 bases, and 11 bases lay in between. Germline V gives CDR1 SEHNR, CDR2 FQNEAQ (reference sequence). The CDR3 extends over 14 amino acids. CDR3 sequence (DNA): TGTGCCGGGGCGGGGATCTCTGGGGCCAACGTCCTGACTTTC. Amino acid sequence: CAGAGISGANVLTF.

The table lists this clonotype with many counts. The chain employs TRBV5-1 and TRBJ2-1; 9 bases agree with TRBD2. V was pared by 0 bases and J by 6 bases, with 7 bases of the junction left unmatched. This CDR3 has 16 residues. Germline loops: CDR1 SGHRS, CDR2 YFSETQ. This chain's CDR3 is CASSLAGTSSRNEQFF. The CDR3, as DNA: TGCGCCAGCAGCTTGGCGGGGACTAGCTCGCGCAATGAGCAGTTCTTC.

The sample holds many counts of this clonotype. V gene TRBV18 combines with J gene TRBJ2-5; weak D call: TRBD2 (5 bases). The CDR3 is 13 residues long. From germline, CDR1 is KGHSH and CDR2 LQKENI. V dropped 2 bases and J dropped 5 bases, with 9 bases sitting between them. The CDR3 is CASSPEGFETQYF. The DNA for the CDR3 is TGTGCCAGCTCACCAGAGGGTTTTGAGACCCAGTACTTC.